This TCR beta chain derives from a study of blood T cells in healthy people across ages. Sample-barcoded 5' priming and a J-beta primer mix drove a second PCR of about 7 to 11 cycles. Each CDR3 protein gets one entry after TCRdb re-called the 5' RACE reads with MiXCR. The sample carries fewer than 600,000 distinct CDR3 sequences, roughly a quarter recorded once. CDR3 length: 15 residues. Germline CDR1 SEHNR, CDR2 FQNEAQ (reference sequence). Trimming took off 1 base at V and 3 bases at J, with 11 bases between the two ends. The same data also contributed to another study, on T cells of mothers and their children. Per that study: Related mother-child pairs shared marginally more repertoire than unrelated pairs, though not significantly.

The rearrangement uses TRBV7-9 and TRBJ2-3; weak D call: TRBD2 (5 bases). Sequenced material: blood. This sequence was found in a boy younger than 10 in good health. The CDR3 is CASSLGLGETDTQYF. The CDR3 DNA sequence: TGTGCCAGCAGCTTAGGCCTCGGGGAGACAGATACGCAGTATTTT.